The entry below gives a single T cell receptor beta chain sequence along with its context. Using immunoSEQ multiplex PCR, the repertoire was profiled, and TCRdb retains in-frame clones only, with some absent. The sample lists around 80,000 clones, roughly 98% occurring once. The source of the sample is a study of technical replicates of blood from a few donors. With 3 bases clipped from V and 2 bases from J, the junction kept 6 bases outside the gene matches. CDR3 length: 15 amino acids. Germline CDR1 is SGHRS and CDR2 is YFSETQ. The sequence derives from a human donor in good health. The sample was T cells isolated from PBMCs. The chain couples TRBV5-1 to TRBJ1-2; 8 bases agree with TRBD1. The CDR3 here is CASSWGQARNYGYTF. Here the CDR3 DNA reads TGCGCCAGCAGCTGGGGACAGGCGAGAAACTATGGCTACACCTTC. Together with reference TRBV5-1 and TRBJ1-2, the CDR3 gives the full variable domain: KAGVTQTPRYLIKTRGQQVTLSCSPISGHRSVSWYQQTPGQGLQFLFEYFSETQRNKGNFPGRFSGRQFSNSRSEMNVSTLELGDSALYLCASSWGQARNYGYTFGSGTRLTVV.